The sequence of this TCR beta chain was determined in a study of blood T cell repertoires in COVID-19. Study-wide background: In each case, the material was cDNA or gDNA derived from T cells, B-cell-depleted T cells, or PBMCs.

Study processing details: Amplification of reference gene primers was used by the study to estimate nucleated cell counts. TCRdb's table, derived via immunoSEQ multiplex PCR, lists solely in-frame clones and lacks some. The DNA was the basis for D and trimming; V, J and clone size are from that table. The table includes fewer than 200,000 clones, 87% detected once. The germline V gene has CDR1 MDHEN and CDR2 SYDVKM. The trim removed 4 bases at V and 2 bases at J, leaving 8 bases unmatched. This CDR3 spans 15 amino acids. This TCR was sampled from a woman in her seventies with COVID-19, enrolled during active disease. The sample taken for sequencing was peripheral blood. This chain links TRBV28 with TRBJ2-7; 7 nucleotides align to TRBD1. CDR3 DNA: TGTGCCAGCAGTTCTCCGACGGGGACAGCCTACGAGCAGTACTTC. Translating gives CASSSPTGTAYEQYF.